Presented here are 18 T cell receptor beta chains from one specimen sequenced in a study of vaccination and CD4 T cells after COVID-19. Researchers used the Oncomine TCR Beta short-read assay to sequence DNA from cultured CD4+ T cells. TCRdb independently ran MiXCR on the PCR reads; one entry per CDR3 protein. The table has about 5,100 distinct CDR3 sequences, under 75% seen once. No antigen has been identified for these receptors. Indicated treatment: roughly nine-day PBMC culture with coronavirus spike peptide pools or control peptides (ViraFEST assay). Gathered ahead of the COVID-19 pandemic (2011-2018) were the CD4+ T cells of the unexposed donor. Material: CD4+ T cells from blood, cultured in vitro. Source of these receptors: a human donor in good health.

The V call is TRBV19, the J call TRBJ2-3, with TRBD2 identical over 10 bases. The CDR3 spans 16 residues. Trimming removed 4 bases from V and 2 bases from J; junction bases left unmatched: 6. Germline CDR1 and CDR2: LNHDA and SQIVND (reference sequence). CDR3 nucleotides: TGTGCCAGTAGTAGGGCTAGCGGGGGTAACACAGATACGCAGTATTTT. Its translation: CASSRASGGNTDTQYF.

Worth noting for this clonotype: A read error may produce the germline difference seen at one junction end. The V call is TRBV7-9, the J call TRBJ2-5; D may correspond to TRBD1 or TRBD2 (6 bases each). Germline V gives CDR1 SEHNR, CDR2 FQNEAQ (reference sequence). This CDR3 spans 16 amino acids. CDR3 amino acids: CASSLGGGTHQETQYF. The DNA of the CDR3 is TGCGCCAGCAGCTTGGGGGGCGGGACCCACCAAGAGACCCAGTACTTC. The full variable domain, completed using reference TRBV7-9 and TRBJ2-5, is DTGVSQNPRHKITKRGQNVTFRCDPISEHNRLYWYRQTLGQGPEFLTYFQNEAQLEKSRLLSDRFSAERPKGSFSTLEIQRTEQGDSAMYLCASSLGGGTHQETQYFGPGTRLLVL.

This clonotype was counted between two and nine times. The CDR3 loop reads CASNPSGGADTQYF. Here the CDR3 DNA reads TGTGCCAGCAACCCAAGTGGGGGGGCAGATACGCAGTATTTT. The chain employs TRBV7-6 and TRBJ2-3; 7 bases map to TRBD2. CDR3 size: 14 residues. The junction had 8 bases not matched to a gene; V was cut back by 7 bases and J by 4 bases. The germline gives CDR1 SGHVS, CDR2 FNYEAQ.

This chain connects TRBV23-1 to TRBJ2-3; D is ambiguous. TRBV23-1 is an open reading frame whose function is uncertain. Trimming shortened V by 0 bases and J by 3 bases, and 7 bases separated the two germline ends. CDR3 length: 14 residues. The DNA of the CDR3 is TGCGCCAGCAGTCAATCCTTACCAACAGATACGCAGTATTTT. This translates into CASSQSLPTDTQYF.

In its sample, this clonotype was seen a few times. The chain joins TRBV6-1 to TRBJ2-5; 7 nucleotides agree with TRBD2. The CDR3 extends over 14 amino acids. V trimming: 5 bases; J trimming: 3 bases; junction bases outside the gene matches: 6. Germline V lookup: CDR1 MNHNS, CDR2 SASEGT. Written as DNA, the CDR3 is TGTGCCAGCAGTCCCCCCGGGGGGAAAGAGACCCAGTACTTC. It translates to CASSPPGGKETQYF.

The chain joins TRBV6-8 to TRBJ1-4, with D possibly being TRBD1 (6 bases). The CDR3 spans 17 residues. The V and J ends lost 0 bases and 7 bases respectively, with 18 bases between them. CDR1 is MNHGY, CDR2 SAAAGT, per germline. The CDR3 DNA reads TGTGCCAGCAGTTACTCAAATAAGGCCAGGGGTAGTGAAAAACTGTTTTTT. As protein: CASSYSNKARGSEKLFF.

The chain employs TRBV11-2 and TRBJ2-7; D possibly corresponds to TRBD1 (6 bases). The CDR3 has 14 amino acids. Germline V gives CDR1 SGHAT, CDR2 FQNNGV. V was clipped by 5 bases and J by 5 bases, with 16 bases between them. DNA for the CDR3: TGTGCCAGCAGCCGGATACAGGGTTACCACGAGCAGTACTTC. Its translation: CASSRIQGYHEQYF. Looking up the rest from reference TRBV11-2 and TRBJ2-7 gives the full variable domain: EAGVAQSPRYKIIEKRQSVAFWCNPISGHATLYWYQQILGQGPKLLIQFQNNGVVDDSQLPKDRFSAERLKGVDSTLKIQPAKLEDSAVYLCASSRIQGYHEQYFGPGTRLTVT.

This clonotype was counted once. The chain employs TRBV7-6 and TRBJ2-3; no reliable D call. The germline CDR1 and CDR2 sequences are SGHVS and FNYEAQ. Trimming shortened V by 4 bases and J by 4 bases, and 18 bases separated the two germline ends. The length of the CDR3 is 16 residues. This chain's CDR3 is CASSSGGRIEADTQYF. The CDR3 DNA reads TGTGCCAGCAGCTCCGGTGGAAGGATCGAGGCAGATACGCAGTATTTT.

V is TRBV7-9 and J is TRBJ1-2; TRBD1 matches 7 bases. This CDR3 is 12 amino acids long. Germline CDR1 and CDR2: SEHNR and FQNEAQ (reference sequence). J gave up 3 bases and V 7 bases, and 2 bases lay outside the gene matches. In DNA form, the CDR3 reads TGTGCCAGCACCACAGGGGACTATGGCTACACCTTC. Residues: CASTTGDYGYTF.

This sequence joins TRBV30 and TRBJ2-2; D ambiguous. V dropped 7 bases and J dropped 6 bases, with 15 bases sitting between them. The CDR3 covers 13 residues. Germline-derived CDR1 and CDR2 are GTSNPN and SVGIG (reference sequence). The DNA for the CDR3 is TGTGCCTTCTGCCCCGCCACGGCCGGGGAGCTGTTTTTT. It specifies CAFCPATAGELFF.

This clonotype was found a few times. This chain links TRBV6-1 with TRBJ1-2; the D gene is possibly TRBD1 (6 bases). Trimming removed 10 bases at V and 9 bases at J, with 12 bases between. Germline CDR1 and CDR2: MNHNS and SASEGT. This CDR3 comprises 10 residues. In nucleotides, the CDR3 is TGTGCCACCGGACAGTTTCGCTACACCTTC. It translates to CATGQFRYTF.

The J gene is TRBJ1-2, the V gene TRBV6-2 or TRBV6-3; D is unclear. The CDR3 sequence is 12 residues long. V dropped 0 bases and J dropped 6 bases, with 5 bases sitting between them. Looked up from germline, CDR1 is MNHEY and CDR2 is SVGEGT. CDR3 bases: TGTGCCAGCAGTTACTCCGGGGATGGCTACACCTTC. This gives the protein CASSYSGDGYTF.

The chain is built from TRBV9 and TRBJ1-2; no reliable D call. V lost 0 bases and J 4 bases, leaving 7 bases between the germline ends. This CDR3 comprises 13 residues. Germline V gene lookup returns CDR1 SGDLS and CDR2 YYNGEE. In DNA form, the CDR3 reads TGTGCCAGCAGCGTAGGGGAAGGCTATGGCTACACCTTC. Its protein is CASSVGEGYGYTF.

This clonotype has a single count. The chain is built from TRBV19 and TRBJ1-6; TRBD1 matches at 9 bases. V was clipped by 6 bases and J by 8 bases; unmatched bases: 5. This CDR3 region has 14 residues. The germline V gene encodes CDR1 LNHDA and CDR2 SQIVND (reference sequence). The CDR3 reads CASSRDREHSPLHF. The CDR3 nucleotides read TGTGCCAGTAGCCGGGACAGGGAGCATTCACCCCTCCACTTT.

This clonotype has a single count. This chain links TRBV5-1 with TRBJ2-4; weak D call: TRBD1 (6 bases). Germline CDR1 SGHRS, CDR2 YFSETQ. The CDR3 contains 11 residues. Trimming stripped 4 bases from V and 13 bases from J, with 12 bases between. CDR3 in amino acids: CASSPGQGQYF. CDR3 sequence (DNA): TGCGCCAGCAGCCCGGGGCAGGGGCAGTACTTC.

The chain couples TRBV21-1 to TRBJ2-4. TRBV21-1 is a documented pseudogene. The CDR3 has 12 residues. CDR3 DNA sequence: TGTGAGGGTTTCCTAGCCAAAAACATTCAGTACTTC. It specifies CEGFLAKNIQYF.

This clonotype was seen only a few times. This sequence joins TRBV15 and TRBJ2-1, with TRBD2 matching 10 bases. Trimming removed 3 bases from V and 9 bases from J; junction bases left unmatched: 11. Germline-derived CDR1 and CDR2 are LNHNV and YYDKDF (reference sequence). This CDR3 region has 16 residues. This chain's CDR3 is CATSSQAGGWMIEQFF. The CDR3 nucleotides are TGTGCCACCAGCAGTCAAGCGGGGGGGTGGATGATTGAGCAGTTCTTC.

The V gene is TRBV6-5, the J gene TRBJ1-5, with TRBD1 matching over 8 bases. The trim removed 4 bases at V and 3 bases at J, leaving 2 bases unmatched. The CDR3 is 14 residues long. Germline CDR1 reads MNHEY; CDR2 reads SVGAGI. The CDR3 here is CASSSDRDNQPQHF. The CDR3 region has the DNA TGTGCCAGCAGTTCGGACAGGGACAATCAGCCCCAGCATTTT.